The T cell receptor (beta chain) under discussion was sequenced for a study of T cell changes during pregnancy in multiple sclerosis. The data were produced by immunoSEQ multiplex PCR, yet TCRdb's version contains in-frame clones alone and is incomplete. This table has 35,000 to 40,000 clones, about 88% appearing once. Germline assignment: CDR1 SQVTM and CDR2 ANQGSEA. V was pared by 4 bases and J by 4 bases, with 10 bases between. The CDR3 is made up of 12 amino acids. The sequencing used CD4+ T cells from peripheral blood mononuclear cells, collected before pregnancy. This chain links TRBV29-1 with TRBJ1-1; D is uncertain. The clonotype comes from a female donor with multiple sclerosis, enrolled in a pregnancy study. As DNA, the CDR3 is TGCAGCGTTGTGCCGGCGGGCACTGAAGCTTTCTTT. Its protein product is CSVVPAGTEAFF.